This TCR beta chain was recorded in a study of Graves' ophthalmopathy and Graves' hyperthyroidism. Additional autoimmune diseases, uncontrolled infections, pregnancy or lactation disqualified patients. TCR beta CDR3 regions were amplified from RNA transcripts. The authors performed first-round RT-PCR with HTBI primers and then a second-round multiplex PCR. A single record per CDR3 protein comes from TCRdb applying MiXCR to the multiplex PCR reads. The table records roughly 410,000 distinct CDR3 sequences, 15% to 17% of them present only once. J was trimmed by 6 bases and V by 3 bases; bases with no gene match: 12. The CDR3 spans 17 residues. The germline CDR1 and CDR2 sequences are MGHRA and YSYEKL. This clonotype was counted only a few times.

The rearrangement links TRBV4-1 to TRBJ1-5; 9 positions agree with TRBD1. Sequenced: peripheral blood. This sequence originates from a woman aged 18-29 years with stable Graves' hyperthyroidism. CDR3 sequence: CASSQTTAGQGTQPQHF. Here the CDR3 DNA reads TGCGCCAGCAGCCAGACAACCGCGGGACAGGGAACTCAGCCCCAGCATTTT.